The 16 T cell receptor beta chains in this list originate from one sample, sequenced in a study of T cells after yellow fever vaccination. TCRdb reprocessed the 5' RACE reads via MiXCR and lists one record per CDR3 protein. The sample lists around 350,000 distinct CDR3 sequences, around 6.5% occurring once. The specimen comprised PBMCs, sampled 5 days after the yellow fever booster vaccination. The receptor source for this set is a man aged 25 to 40 who received the YFV17D yellow fever vaccine.

This clonotype has only a few counts. The chain uses TRBV14 and TRBJ2-3; D gene uncertain. V was shortened by 4 bases and J by 5 bases, with 7 bases between the two germline ends. The germline gives CDR1 SGHDN, CDR2 FVKESK. The CDR3 totals 12 residues. For the CDR3, the DNA is TGTGCCAGCAGCCTTCAGCGAGATACGCAGTATTTT. This translates into CASSLQRDTQYF.

This clonotype was counted a few times. One junction end disagrees with the germline gene, perhaps due to a read error. The V call is TRBV12-3 or TRBV12-4, the J call TRBJ2-6; D uncertain. The CDR3 loop spans 18 amino acids. CDR3: CACSSLPGRGSGANVLTF. The CDR3 bases are TGTGCCTGCAGTTCCTTGCCGGGCCGCGGCTCTGGGGCCAACGTCCTGACTTTC.

At least ten counts were recorded for this clonotype. CDR3: CSARPPDGFNYGYTF. DNA of the CDR3: TGCAGTGCTAGACCCCCGGACGGTTTTAACTATGGCTACACCTTC. This sequence joins TRBV20-1 and TRBJ1-2; D is undetermined. Per germline, CDR1 DFQATT and CDR2 SNEGSKA (reference sequence). V was trimmed by 2 bases and J by 1 base, leaving 14 bases between them. This CDR3 contains 15 residues.

This clonotype showed up many times. The chain uses TRBV7-8 and TRBJ1-4; possibly TRBD1 for D (6 bases). This CDR3 region has 16 residues. The V gene's germline CDR1 is SGHVS and CDR2 FQNEAQ. The V end lost 5 bases, the J end lost 8 bases, and 21 bases lay between the germline ends. Here the CDR3 DNA reads TGTGCCAGCAGCCTAAGAGACGCAGGGGTTAACGAAAAACTGTTTTTT. It encodes CASSLRDAGVNEKLFF.

This clonotype appeared a few times. The gene calls are TRBV24-1 and TRBJ2-5; D perhaps matches TRBD1 (6 bases). This CDR3 is 15 amino acids long. Germline lookup yields CDR1 KGHDR and CDR2 SFDVKD. Trimming stripped 5 bases from V and 1 base from J, with 13 bases between. CDR3 in DNA: TGTGCCACCAGTGGGGGGACATATCCCCAAGAGACCCAGTACTTC. Translation gives CATSGGTYPQETQYF.

This clonotype was counted between two and nine times. The chain employs TRBV29-1 and TRBJ2-1; 9 nucleotides match TRBD2. Per the germline V gene, CDR1 is SQVTM and CDR2 is ANQGSEA. The trim removed 3 bases at V and 0 bases at J, leaving 9 bases unmatched. The CDR3 runs 17 residues. The CDR3 DNA is TGCAGCGTTGAGGGACTAGCCCACAAGAGCTCCTACAATGAGCAGTTCTTC. This sequence encodes CSVEGLAHKSSYNEQFF.

This clonotype was counted ten times or more. V usage is TRBV9 and J usage is TRBJ2-7; 10 positions match TRBD1. Germline CDR1 is SGDLS and CDR2 is YYNGEE. This CDR3 contains 15 residues. V was clipped by 4 bases and J by 5 bases; unmatched bases: 9. In DNA, the CDR3 is TGTGCCAGCAGCCCTCGACAGGGGGCGGTGAACGAGCAGTACTTC. It translates to CASSPRQGAVNEQYF.

Here the CDR3 DNA reads TGTGCCATCTGTTTAAATTTAGGGCAGATCGAAGCGACCGGGGAGCTGTTTTTT. Translation gives CAICLNLGQIEATGELFF. The chain employs TRBV12-3 or TRBV12-4 and TRBJ2-2; no reliable D call. This CDR3 has 18 residues. With 10 bases removed from V and 5 bases from J, the gap between germline ends came to 29 bases.

The chain combines TRBV5-1 with TRBJ2-5, with D tentatively TRBD2 (6 bases). CDR3 length: 18 residues. V lost 0 bases to trimming and J lost 1 base, with 19 bases between them. From germline, CDR1 is SGHRS and CDR2 YFSETQ. CDR3 protein: CASSLGDWQRAIQETQYF. CDR3 nucleotides: TGCGCCAGCAGCTTGGGGGACTGGCAGCGGGCAATCCAAGAGACCCAGTACTTC.

There are many counts of this clonotype. This chain links TRBV20-1 with TRBJ1-1, with D perhaps TRBD1 (6 bases). CDR1 DFQATT and CDR2 SNEGSKA come from the germline V gene (reference sequence). The CDR3 covers 10 residues. CDR3 sequence reads: CRARGTEAFF. DNA for the CDR3: TGCAGGGCGAGGGGGACTGAAGCTTTCTTT.

In this sample, this clonotype turned up many times. V and J are TRBV29-1 and TRBJ2-7, with TRBD1 identical over 10 bases. This CDR3 contains 13 residues. Germline V CDR1 and CDR2: SQVTM, ANQGSEA. V was clipped by 4 bases and J by 8 bases; unmatched bases: 8. The CDR3 DNA is TGCAGCGTTGGCCGGGACAGGGGACTCCAGCAGTACTTC. Translation: CSVGRDRGLQQYF.

This clonotype came up many times. The chain employs TRBV7-2 and TRBJ2-1; 8 bases are a match to TRBD2. V trimming: 3 bases; J trimming: 14 bases; junction bases outside the gene matches: 3. Germline lookup yields CDR1 SGHTA and CDR2 FQGNSA. The CDR3 contains 11 residues. The CDR3 DNA reads TGTGCCAGCAGCTTTAGGACTAGCAAGTTCTTC. Translation gives CASSFRTSKFF.

This sequence joins TRBV6-1 and TRBJ2-5; 11 bases match TRBD1. This CDR3 region has 14 residues. Germline CDR1 MNHNS, CDR2 SASEGT. Trimming removed 8 bases from V and 5 bases from J; junction bases left unmatched: 7. CDR3 residues: CASRGQGAYETQYF. The CDR3 DNA follows: TGTGCCAGCCGCGGACAGGGGGCTTACGAGACCCAGTACTTC.

The chain carries TRBV5-1 and TRBJ2-5, with 7 positions matching TRBD1. V shed 4 bases, J shed 5 bases, and the junction held 2 bases outside the gene matches. The CDR3 has 12 amino acids. Germline V gives CDR1 SGHRS, CDR2 YFSETQ. The CDR3 region is CASSGTVETQYF. CDR3 DNA: TGCGCCAGCAGCGGGACAGTGGAGACCCAGTACTTC.

V and J are TRBV28 and TRBJ2-7, with D possibly called TRBD1 or TRBD2 (5 bases each). The CDR3 has 14 residues. Per germline, CDR1 MDHEN and CDR2 SYDVKM. The V and J ends lost 7 bases and 4 bases respectively, with 17 bases between them. The chain's CDR3 is CASIRSRGGYEQYF. The CDR3, as DNA: TGTGCCAGCATTCGGTCGAGGGGCGGGTACGAGCAGTACTTC.

The sample holds a few counts of this clonotype. The V call is TRBV7-6, the J call TRBJ2-3; D remains unclear. This CDR3 has 13 residues. Looked up from germline, CDR1 is SGHVS and CDR2 is FNYEAQ. The ends were cut back, 7 bases at V and 4 bases at J, with 12 bases in the middle. CDR3 sequence reads: CASIPLGADTQYF. The CDR3 DNA reads as TGTGCCAGCATCCCCTTAGGAGCAGATACGCAGTATTTT.